The entry that follows covers one T cell receptor (beta chain) sequence. Profiled with immunoSEQ multiplex PCR; TCRdb holds only in-frame clones, not every one. The sample records over 750,000 clones, around 96% being singletons. This sample stems from a study of shared clonotypes between healthy human individuals. Selected positively for CCR7 and CD45RO-negative, naive CD8 cells excluded terminally differentiated effector memory CD45RA+ cells. The sequenced material came from naive CD8+ T cells sorted from blood. The sequence was collected from a man aged 25-45 years in good health.

As DNA, the CDR3 is TGTGCCAGCAGTGGGACCAAGGGGCATGACACCGGGGAGCTGTTTTTT. Amino acid sequence: CASSGTKGHDTGELFF. This rearrangement joins TRBV2 to TRBJ2-2; TRBD1 might be the D (5 bases). The CDR3 totals 16 residues. CDR1 is SNHLY and CDR2 is FYNNEI in the germline V gene. V lost 4 bases, J lost 3 bases, and 15 bases lay in between.